The T cell receptor (beta chain) described here comes from a study of PD-L1 blockade in urothelial cancer. Whole-study results and caveats: Prediction of better survival came from below-median pretreatment blood TCR clonality.

Germline assignment: CDR1 SGHAT and CDR2 FQNNGV. The CDR3 runs 13 residues. V lost 2 bases, J lost 4 bases, and 8 bases lay in between. The method was immunoSEQ multiplex PCR; TCRdb's version includes in-frame clones alone and lacks a portion of them. Of fewer than 130,000 clones in the sample, approximately 85% were seen once. Worth noting for this clone: Its specificity is unknown.

The chain links TRBV11-2 to TRBJ2-5; D is possibly TRBD2 (5 bases). The clonotype comes from a man aged 50 to 59 with urothelial cancer. The sample in question was PBMCs, obtained around atezolizumab (anti-PD-L1) treatment. The CDR3 loop reads CASSLKRIETQYF. The CDR3 DNA is TGTGCCAGCAGCTTAAAGCGGATAGAGACCCAGTACTTC.